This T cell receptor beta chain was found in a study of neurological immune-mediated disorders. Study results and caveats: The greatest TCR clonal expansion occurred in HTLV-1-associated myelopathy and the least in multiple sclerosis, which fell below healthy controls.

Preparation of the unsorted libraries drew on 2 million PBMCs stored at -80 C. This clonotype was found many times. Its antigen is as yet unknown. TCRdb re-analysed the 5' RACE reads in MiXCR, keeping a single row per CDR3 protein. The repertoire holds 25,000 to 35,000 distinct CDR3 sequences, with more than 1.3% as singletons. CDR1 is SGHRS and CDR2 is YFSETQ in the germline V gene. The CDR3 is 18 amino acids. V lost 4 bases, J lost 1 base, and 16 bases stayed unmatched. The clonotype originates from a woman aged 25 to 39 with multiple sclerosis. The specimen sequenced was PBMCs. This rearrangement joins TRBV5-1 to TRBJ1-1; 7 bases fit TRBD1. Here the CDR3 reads CASSTLGGTAASNTEAFF. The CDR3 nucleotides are TGCGCCAGCAGCACCTTGGGAGGGACAGCAGCTTCGAACACTGAAGCTTTCTTT. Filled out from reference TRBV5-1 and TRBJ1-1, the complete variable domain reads KAGVTQTPRYLIKTRGQQVTLSCSPISGHRSVSWYQQTPGQGLQFLFEYFSETQRNKGNFPGRFSGRQFSNSRSEMNVSTLELGDSALYLCASSTLGGTAASNTEAFFGQGTRLTVV.